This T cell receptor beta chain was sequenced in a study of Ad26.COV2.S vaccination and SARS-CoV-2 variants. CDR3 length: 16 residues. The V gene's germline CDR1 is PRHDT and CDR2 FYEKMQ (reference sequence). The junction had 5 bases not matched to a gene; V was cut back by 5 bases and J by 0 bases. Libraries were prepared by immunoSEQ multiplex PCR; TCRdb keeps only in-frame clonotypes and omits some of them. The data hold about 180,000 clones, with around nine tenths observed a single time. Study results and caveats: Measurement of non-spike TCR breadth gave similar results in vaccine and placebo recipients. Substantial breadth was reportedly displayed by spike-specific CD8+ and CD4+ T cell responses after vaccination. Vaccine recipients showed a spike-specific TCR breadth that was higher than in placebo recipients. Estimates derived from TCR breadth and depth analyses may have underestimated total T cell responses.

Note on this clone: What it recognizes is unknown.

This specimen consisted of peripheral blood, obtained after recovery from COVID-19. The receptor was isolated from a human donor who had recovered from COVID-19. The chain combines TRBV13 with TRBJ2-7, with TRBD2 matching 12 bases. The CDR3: CASSRTSGVISYEQYF. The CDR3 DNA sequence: TGTGCCAGCAGCAGGACTAGCGGGGTGATCTCCTACGAGCAGTACTTC. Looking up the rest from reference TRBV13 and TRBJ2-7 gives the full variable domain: AAGVIQSPRHLIKEKRETATLKCYPIPRHDTVYWYQQGPGQDPQFLISFYEKMQSDKGSIPDRFSAQQFSDYHSELNMSSLELGDSALYFCASSRTSGVISYEQYFGPGTRLTVT.